This entry is about one T cell receptor beta chain. Its specificity is not known. The data were taken from a study of CD8 T cells in Susac syndrome. Across the study: At blood draw, Susac syndrome patients were therapy-naive, on corticosteroids, or on intravenous immunoglobulin alone.

V lost 2 bases to trimming and J lost 8 bases, with 18 bases between them. Germline CDR1 GTSNPN, CDR2 SVGIG (reference sequence). The CDR3 has 15 residues. Study-wide points: In Susac syndrome, CD4+ T cell repertoires lacked any clonal expansion.

RNA, at roughly 0.45 to 1 ug, was reverse transcribed with random hexamers. TCR beta CDR3 was amplified by immunoSEQ covering 54 Vbeta and 13 Jbeta. MiXCR, run by TCRdb on the immunoSEQ multiplex PCR reads, gives a single entry per CDR3 protein. The repertoire has approximately 160,000 distinct CDR3 sequences, more than 95% of them found once; the top ten carry approximately 0.12%. The TCR sequence derives from a human donor with Susac syndrome. The sample comprised CD4+ T cells from PBMCs. The chain couples TRBV30 to TRBJ1-4, with a weak D call TRBD1 (6 bases). This CDR3 reads CAWSPHGGLEEKLFF. The CDR3 nucleotides are TGTGCCTGGAGTCCCCACGGGGGCCTTGAAGAAAAACTGTTTTTT.